The sequence of this T cell receptor beta chain was determined in a study of OX40 agonist ivuxolimab in advanced cancers. Across the study: The study gave patients intravenous ivuxolimab at 0.01 to 10 mg/kg every 2 weeks.

The germline gives CDR1 MDHEN, CDR2 SYDVKM. V shed 8 bases and J shed 6 bases, with 16 bases lying between them. The CDR3 runs 13 residues. Libraries were prepared by immunoSEQ multiplex PCR; TCRdb keeps only in-frame clonotypes and omits some of them. The table lists about 30,000 clones, approximately 84% of them singletons. A word on this clone: The antigen remains unidentified.

Study-wide points: Normalized T-cell clonal expansion was also low in a subset of nonresponders. CD8+ T cells were the subset that, on average, had more expanded clones than CD4+.

Sequencing was performed on CD4+ or CD8+ T cells sorted from blood, taken in a trial of the OX40 agonist ivuxolimab. This clonotype was sampled from an adult with an advanced solid tumor such as melanoma, head and neck, liver or kidney cancer. This chain links TRBV28 with TRBJ1-2, with D possibly matching TRBD1 (6 bases). CDR3 in DNA: TGTGCCAGCGGGTACAGGGTAAGGGATGGCTACACCTTC. It is translated as CASGYRVRDGYTF.